This record concerns one T cell receptor (beta chain) sequence. Its antigen is unidentified. The sample belongs to a study of shared clonotypes between healthy human individuals. Regarding the study as a whole: Expectations were that clonotype sharing among donors would be affected by sequencing depth. The study found roughly 5.3% of naive CD4 clonotypes shared across several donors. Large depth notwithstanding, sorted-subset sequencing proved incomplete by rarefaction.

Genomic DNA of each subset was evenly split across several immunoSEQ plates. This table comes from immunoSEQ multiplex PCR, and its TCRdb copy is limited to in-frame clones, with some not included. The sample includes 2,500,000 or so clones, 92% of them seen just once. Source material: naive CD4+ T cells from PBMCs. Specified subset: CD45RA+ positively selected. This clonotype was obtained from a man between 18 and 35 years old in good health. Some clones in this sample may be carry-over from other donors' samples.

The CDR3 region is CASTRGQGLTEAFF. CDR3 in DNA: TGTGCCAGCACCCGGGGGCAAGGGTTGACTGAAGCTTTCTTT. The chain uses TRBV6-6 and TRBJ1-1; D is perhaps TRBD1 (6 bases). Germline V CDR1 and CDR2: MNHNY, SVGAGI (reference sequence). Trimming pared 7 bases from V and 5 bases from J, leaving 17 bases between. The CDR3 totals 14 residues.